The 7 T cell receptor beta chains below all came from one sample that was sequenced in a study of cytomegalovirus exposure and HLA in healthy donors. PCR primers comprised 60 Vbeta and 13 Jbeta primers. Some clones are missing from TCRdb's copy, which holds only in-frame ones; the method was immunoSEQ multiplex PCR. The sample holds under 130,000 clones, over 70% seen once. Sample: PBMCs. The source of these receptors is a male donor in good health and CMV-seronegative.

This clone was recorded a few times. This chain connects TRBV9 to TRBJ2-2; tentative D call: TRBD2 (7 bases). CDR3 length: 15 residues. V was clipped by 4 bases and J by 6 bases, with 16 bases between them. CDR1 and CDR2 from the germline V gene are SGDLS and YYNGEE. The CDR3 DNA reads TGTGCCAGCAGCACCCGCTGGGGGGGCGCCGGGGAGCTGTTTTTT. Translation gives CASSTRWGGAGELFF.

This rearrangement joins TRBV18 to TRBJ2-1; D call uncertain. V dropped 2 bases and J dropped 1 base, with 9 bases sitting between them. The CDR3 contains 15 residues. Germline V gene lookup returns CDR1 KGHSH and CDR2 LQKENI. The DNA of the CDR3 is TGTGCCAGCTCACCAAGGCAGGTATCCTACAATGAGCAGTTCTTC. Translation: CASSPRQVSYNEQFF. Filled out from reference TRBV18 and TRBJ2-1, the complete variable domain reads NAGVMQNPRHLVRRRGQEARLRCSPMKGHSHVYWYRQLPEEGLKFMVYLQKENIIDESGMPKERFSAEFPKEGPSILRIQQVVRGDSAAYFCASSPRQVSYNEQFFGPGTRLTVL.

The chain links TRBV5-1 to TRBJ2-5; 7 bases match TRBD1. The J call may be wrong; the DNA end is better matched by TRBJ2-7. The CDR3 is 20 amino acids. CDR1 SGHRS and CDR2 YFSETQ come from the germline V gene. The CDR3 here is CASSWGSGQAPTISSYEQYF. The CDR3 DNA reads as TGCGCCAGCAGCTGGGGGTCCGGACAGGCCCCTACAATTTCCTCCTACGAGCAGTACTTC.

CDR3 region: CASPRTAFF. The CDR3 DNA follows: TGTGCCAGCCCTCGGACTGCTTTCTTT. This chain uses TRBV27 with TRBJ1-1; D is uncertain. V gave up 8 bases and J gave up 11 bases, with 9 bases separating them. Germline CDR1 is MNHEY and CDR2 is SMNVEV (reference sequence). The CDR3 extends over 9 amino acids.

This rearrangement joins TRBV7-2 to TRBJ2-7; 7 positions agree with TRBD2. This CDR3 is built from 14 residues. V trimming: 2 bases; J trimming: 2 bases; junction bases outside the gene matches: 3. The V gene's germline CDR1 is SGHTA and CDR2 FQGNSA. In DNA form, the CDR3 reads TGTGCCAGCAGCTTAAGCGCGGGAGCCTACGAGCAGTACTTC. It is translated as CASSLSAGAYEQYF.

The chain joins TRBV4-2 to TRBJ1-5; TRBD1 matches at 7 bases. This CDR3 has 14 amino acids. The J segment lost 4 bases and the V segment lost 4 bases, leaving 4 bases of the junction unmatched. Germline V gene lookup returns CDR1 LGHNA and CDR2 YNFKEQ. The CDR3 here is CASSLGTENQPQHF. The CDR3 DNA reads TGTGCCAGCAGCCTCGGGACAGAGAATCAGCCCCAGCATTTT.

In its sample, this clone was seen once. This chain links TRBV28 with TRBJ1-4; D may be TRBD1 (5 bases). V gave up 3 bases and J gave up 7 bases, with 15 bases separating them. This CDR3 has 15 amino acids. Germline V gives CDR1 MDHEN, CDR2 SYDVKM. The CDR3 reads CASSLPRGGTEKLFF. The CDR3 bases are TGTGCCAGCAGTTTGCCGCGGGGGGGGACTGAAAAACTGTTTTTT.